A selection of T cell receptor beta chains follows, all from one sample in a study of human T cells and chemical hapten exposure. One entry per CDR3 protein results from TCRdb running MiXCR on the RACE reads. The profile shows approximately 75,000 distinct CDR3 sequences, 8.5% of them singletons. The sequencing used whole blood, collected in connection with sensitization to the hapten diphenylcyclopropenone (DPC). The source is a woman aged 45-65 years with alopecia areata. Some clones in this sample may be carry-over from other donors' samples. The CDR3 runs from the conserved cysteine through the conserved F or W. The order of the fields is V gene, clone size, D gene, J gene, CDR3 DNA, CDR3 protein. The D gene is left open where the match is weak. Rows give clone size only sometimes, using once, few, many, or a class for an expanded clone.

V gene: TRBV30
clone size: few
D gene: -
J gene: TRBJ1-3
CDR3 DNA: TGTGCCTGTAGTGGAAACACCATATATTTT
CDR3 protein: CACSGNTIYF

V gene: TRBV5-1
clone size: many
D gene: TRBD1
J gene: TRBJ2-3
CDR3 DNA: TGCGCCAGCAGCCCCAGACAGGGTGGCCCAGATACGCAGTATTTT
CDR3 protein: CASSPRQGGPDTQYF

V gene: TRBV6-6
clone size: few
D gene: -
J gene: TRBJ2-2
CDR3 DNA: TGTGCCAGCAGTCACAAGACAGTCCTAAACACCGGGGAGCTGTTTTTT
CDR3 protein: CASSHKTVLNTGELFF

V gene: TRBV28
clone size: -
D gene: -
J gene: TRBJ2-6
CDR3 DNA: TGTGCCAGCAGTTTTTATGGCTCTGGGGCCAACGTCCTGACTTTC
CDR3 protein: CASSFYGSGANVLTF

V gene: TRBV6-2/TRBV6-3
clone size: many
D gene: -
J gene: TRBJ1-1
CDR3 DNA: TGTGCCAGCAGTCGGGAGGAGTACACTGAAGCTTTCTTT
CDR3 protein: CASSREEYTEAFF

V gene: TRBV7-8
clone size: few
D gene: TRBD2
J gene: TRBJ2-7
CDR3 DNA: TGTGCCAGCAGCCCTCAGGGCGGGGGAGGATACGAGCAGTACTTC
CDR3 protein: CASSPQGGGGYEQYF

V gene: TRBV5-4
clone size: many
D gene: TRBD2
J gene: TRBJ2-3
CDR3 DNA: TGTGCCAGCAGCGTCCCGACTAGCGGAGAGGCAGATACGCAGTATTTT
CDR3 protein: CASSVPTSGEADTQYF

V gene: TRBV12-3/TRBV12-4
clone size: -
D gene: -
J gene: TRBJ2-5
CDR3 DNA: TGTGCCAGCAGCCGCGGGACGGCCCAGTACTTC
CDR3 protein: CASSRGTAQYF

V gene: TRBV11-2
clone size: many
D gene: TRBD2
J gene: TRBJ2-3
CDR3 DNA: TGTGCCAGCAGCTTCCGAGTAGGGCGGGGGGCCAGGACCCGGGGCACAGATACGCAGTATTTT
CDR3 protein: CASSFRVGRGARTRGTDTQYF

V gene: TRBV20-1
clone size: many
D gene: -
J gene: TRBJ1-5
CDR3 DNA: TGCAGTGCTCGCCCGGGCGAACATAGCAATCAGCCCCAGCATTTT
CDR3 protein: CSARPGEHSNQPQHF

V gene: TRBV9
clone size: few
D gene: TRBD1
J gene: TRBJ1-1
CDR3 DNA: TGTGCCAGCAGCGTAGTACCGGGACAGGGGGATGCTTTCTTT
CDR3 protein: CASSVVPGQGDAFF

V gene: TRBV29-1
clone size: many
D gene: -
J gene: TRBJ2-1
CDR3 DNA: TGCAGCGTTGTGGCCAGGGACAATGAGCAGTTCTTC
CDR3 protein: CSVVARDNEQFF

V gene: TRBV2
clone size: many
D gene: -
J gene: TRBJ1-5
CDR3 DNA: TGTGCCAGCGGAAGGGGCGAGAATCAGCCCCAGCATTTT
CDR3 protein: CASGRGENQPQHF

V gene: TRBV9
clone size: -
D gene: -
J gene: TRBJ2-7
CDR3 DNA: TGTGCCAGCAGCCCTACTAGTTTTAGCTCCTACGAGCAGTACTTC
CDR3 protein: CASSPTSFSSYEQYF

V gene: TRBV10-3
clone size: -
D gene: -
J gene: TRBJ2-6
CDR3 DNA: TGTGCCATCAGTGAGGCAGGGAAGCACTCTGGGGCCAACGTCCTGACTTTC
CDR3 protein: CAISEAGKHSGANVLTF

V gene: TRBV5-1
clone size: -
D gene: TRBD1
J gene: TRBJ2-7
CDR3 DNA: TGCGCCAGCAGCAGGGACAGGGGGCCCTACGAGCAGTACTTC
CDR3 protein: CASSRDRGPYEQYF

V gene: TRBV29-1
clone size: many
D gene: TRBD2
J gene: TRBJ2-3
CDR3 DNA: TGCAGCGTGGAAAACATAGCGGGAGAGTTCCCAGATACGCAGTATTTT
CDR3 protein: CSVENIAGEFPDTQYF

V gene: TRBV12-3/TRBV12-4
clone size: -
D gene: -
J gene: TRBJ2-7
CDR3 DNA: TGTGCCAGCAGTTTAGCGCCCAGGGCCCACGAGCAGTACTTC
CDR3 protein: CASSLAPRAHEQYF

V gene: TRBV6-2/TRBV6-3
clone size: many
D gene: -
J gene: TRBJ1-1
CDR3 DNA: TGTGCCAGCACCCTGACAGGGAACACTGAAGCTTTCTTT
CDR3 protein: CASTLTGNTEAFF

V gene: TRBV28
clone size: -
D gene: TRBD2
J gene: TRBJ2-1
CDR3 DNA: TGTGCCAGCAGTTCGGGACTAGCGCCAAGCAATGAGCAGTTCTTC
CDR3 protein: CASSSGLAPSNEQFF

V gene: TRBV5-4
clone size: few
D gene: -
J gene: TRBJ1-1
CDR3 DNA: TGTGCCAGCAGCTTGGCAGGGAGTACTGAAGCTTTCTTT
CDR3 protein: CASSLAGSTEAFF

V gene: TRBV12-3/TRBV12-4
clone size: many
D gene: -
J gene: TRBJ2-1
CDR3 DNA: TGTGCCAGCGCCCTAGGGGGGACAGACTACAATGAGCAGTTCTTC
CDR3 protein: CASALGGTDYNEQFF

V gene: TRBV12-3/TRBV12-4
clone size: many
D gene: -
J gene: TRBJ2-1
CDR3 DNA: TGTGCCAGCAGTCGAATGGGACGGATGAATGAGCAGTTCTTC
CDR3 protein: CASSRMGRMNEQFF

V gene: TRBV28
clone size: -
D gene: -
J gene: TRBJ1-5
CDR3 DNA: TGTGCCAGCGGACCGCTGAATCAGCCCCAGCATTTT
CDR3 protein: CASGPLNQPQHF

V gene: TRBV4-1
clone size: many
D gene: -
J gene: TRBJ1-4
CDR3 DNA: TGCGCCAGCAGCCAAGATGGAGAGGGTGGGGTCAATGAAAAACTGTTTTTT
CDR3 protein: CASSQDGEGGVNEKLFF

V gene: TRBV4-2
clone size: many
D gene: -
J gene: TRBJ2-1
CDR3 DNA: TGTGCCAGCAGCCAAACATATTACAATGAGCAGTTCTTC
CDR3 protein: CASSQTYYNEQFF

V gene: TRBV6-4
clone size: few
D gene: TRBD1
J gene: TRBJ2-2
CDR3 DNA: TGTGCCAGCAGTCGGGACAGCTTAAGTCCCGGGGAGCTGTTTTTT
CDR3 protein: CASSRDSLSPGELFF

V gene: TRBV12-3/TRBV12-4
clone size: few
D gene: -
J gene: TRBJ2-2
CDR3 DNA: TGTGCCAGCAGTTTAGCAGCGGAGGGGGAGCTGTTTTTT
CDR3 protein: CASSLAAEGELFF

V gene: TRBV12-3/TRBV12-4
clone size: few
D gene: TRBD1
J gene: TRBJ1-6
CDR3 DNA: TGTGCCACCGGGACAGGGACACGTAATTCACCCCTCCACTTT
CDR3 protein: CATGTGTRNSPLHF

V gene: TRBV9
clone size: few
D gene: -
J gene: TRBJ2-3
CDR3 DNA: TGTGCCAGCAGTGGGGGTCTTAGCACAGATACGCAGTATTTT
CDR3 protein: CASSGGLSTDTQYF